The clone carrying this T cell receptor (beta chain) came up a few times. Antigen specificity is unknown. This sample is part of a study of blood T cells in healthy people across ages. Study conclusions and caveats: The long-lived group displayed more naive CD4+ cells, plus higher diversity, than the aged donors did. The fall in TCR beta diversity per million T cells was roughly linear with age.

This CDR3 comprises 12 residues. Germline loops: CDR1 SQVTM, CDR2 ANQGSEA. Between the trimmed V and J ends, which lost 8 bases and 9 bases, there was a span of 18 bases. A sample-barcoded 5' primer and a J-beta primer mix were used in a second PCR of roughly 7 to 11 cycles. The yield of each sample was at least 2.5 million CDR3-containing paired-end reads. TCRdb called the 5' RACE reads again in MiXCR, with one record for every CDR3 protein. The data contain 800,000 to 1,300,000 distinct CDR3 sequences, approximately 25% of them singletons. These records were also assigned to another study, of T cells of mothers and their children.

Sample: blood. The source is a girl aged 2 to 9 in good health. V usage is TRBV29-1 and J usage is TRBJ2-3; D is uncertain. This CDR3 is CSTSGEKGTQYF. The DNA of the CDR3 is TGCAGCACCTCAGGAGAAAAGGGAACGCAGTATTTT.